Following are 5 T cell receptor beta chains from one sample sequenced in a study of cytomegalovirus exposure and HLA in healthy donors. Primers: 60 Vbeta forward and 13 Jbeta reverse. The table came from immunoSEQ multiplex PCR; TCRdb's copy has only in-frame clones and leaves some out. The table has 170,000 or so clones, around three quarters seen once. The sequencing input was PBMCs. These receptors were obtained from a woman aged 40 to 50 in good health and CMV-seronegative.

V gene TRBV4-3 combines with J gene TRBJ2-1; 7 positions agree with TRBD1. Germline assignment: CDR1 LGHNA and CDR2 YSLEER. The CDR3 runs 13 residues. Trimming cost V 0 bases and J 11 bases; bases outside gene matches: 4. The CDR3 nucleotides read TGCGCCAGCAGCCAAGATAGGGGGCGGAAGCAGTTCTTC. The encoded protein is CASSQDRGRKQFF.

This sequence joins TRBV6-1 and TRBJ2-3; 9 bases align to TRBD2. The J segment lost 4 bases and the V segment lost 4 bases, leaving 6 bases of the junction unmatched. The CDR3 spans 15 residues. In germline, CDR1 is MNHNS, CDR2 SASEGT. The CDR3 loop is CASSAERGVADTQYF. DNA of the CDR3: TGTGCCAGCAGTGCAGAGCGGGGGGTGGCAGATACGCAGTATTTT.

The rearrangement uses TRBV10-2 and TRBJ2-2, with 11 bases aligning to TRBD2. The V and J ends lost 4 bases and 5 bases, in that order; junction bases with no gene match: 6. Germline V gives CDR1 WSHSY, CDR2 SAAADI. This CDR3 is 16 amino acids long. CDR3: CASSVLAGGLTGELFF. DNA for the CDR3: TGCGCCAGCAGTGTGCTAGCGGGGGGACTGACCGGGGAGCTGTTTTTT.

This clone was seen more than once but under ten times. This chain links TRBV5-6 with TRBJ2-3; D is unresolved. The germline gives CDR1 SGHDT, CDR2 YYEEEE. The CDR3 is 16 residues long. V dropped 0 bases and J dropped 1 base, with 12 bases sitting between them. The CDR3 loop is CASSLALEARTDTQYF. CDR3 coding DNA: TGTGCCAGCAGCTTGGCCCTAGAGGCACGCACAGATACGCAGTATTTT.

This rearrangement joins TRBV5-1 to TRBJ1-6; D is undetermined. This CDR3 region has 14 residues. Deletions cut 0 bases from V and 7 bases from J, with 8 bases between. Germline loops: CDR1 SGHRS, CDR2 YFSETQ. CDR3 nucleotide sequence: TGCGCCAGCAGCTTGGGACTTACGAATTCACCCCTCCACTTT. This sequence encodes CASSLGLTNSPLHF.